This TCR beta chain was sequenced during a study of post-analysis software for immune sequencing data. About the research overall: Relapsing-remitting, secondary progressive and progressive-relapsing forms of multiple sclerosis all featured among disease courses. General study findings and limits: The five TRBV segments detected at higher frequency in patients than in controls included TRBV5-6, TRBV5-1 and TRBV20-1.

A few counts support this clonotype. The antigen remains unidentified. A read error may produce the germline difference seen at one junction end. Germline lookup yields CDR1 SGHRS and CDR2 YFSETQ. The CDR3 spans 14 residues. Sequencing libraries made from TCR beta cDNA carried unique molecular identifiers. TCRdb re-called the PCR reads through MiXCR, storing one row per CDR3 protein. Counted here are roughly 870,000 distinct CDR3 sequences, approximately 57% occurring once; the ten biggest clones make up approximately 4.2%. The rearrangement joins TRBV5-1 to TRBJ2-7; the D gene is possibly TRBD2 (6 bases). This TCR came from a girl under 18 with multiple sclerosis. What was sequenced was blood. The CDR3 nucleotides read TGCGTCAGCAGCCCCGGTGGAGGGCCTTACGAGCAGTACTTC. Its protein product is CVSSPGGGPYEQYF.